This TCR beta chain comes out of a study of shared clonotypes between healthy human individuals. As for the study in general: Participating donors consisted of two women and a few men aged 18 to 49.

V was clipped by 7 bases and J by 1 base; unmatched bases: 10. Germline lookup yields CDR1 MGHRA and CDR2 YSYEKL. This CDR3 is 17 amino acids long. Several immunoSEQ 96-well plates shared each subset's DNA, each plate a replicate. Only in-frame clones appear in the TCRdb table, and some are missing; sequencing was by immunoSEQ multiplex PCR. There are over 750,000 clones in the sample; 96% occur only once, and less than 0.25% lies in the top ten. Terminally differentiated effector memory CD45RA+ cells were excluded by CCR7 positive selection of CD45RO-negative cells. This receptor was identified in a man younger than 40 in good health. The chain links TRBV4-1 to TRBJ2-1; 10 positions match TRBD2. Material: naive CD8+ T cells sorted from blood. The chain's CDR3 is CASNTPASGSSYNEQFF. The CDR3 DNA follows: TGCGCCAGCAACACCCCCGCTAGCGGGAGTTCCTACAATGAGCAGTTCTTC.